The clone carrying this T cell receptor beta chain was seen more than once but under ten times. Its antigen is not known. TCRdb's copy holds only in-frame clones and misses some; the assay was immunoSEQ multiplex PCR. This table holds under 100,000 clones, about four fifths found once. The germline V and J ends were trimmed by 3 bases and 7 bases, with 13 bases remaining between them. This CDR3 has 14 residues. Germline V lookup: CDR1 LNHDA, CDR2 SQIVND (reference sequence). The donors were in the roughly 120-subject validation cohort, distinct from the approximately 700-subject first cohort. This sample is part of a study of cytomegalovirus exposure and HLA in healthy donors. Whole-study results and caveats: The finding came from a later analysis; first-cohort TCR clusters tended to co-occur in the roughly 110 validation repertoires. Among TCR beta chains, those listed as cytomegalovirus-associated numbered about 160.

V and J are TRBV19 and TRBJ1-5, with a tentative D call TRBD1 (5 bases). Sequenced sample: PBMCs. This TCR was sampled from a woman between 18 and 29 years old in good health and CMV-seropositive. The CDR3 sequence is CASSIQGFWQPQHF. The CDR3, as DNA: TGTGCCAGTAGTATTCAGGGTTTTTGGCAGCCCCAGCATTTT.